The rows below give T cell receptor beta chains drawn from one sample of a study of control samples from healthy donors and cancer patients. Sequencing was performed with immunoSEQ multiplex PCR; in TCRdb, only in-frame clones are kept and a portion is missing. The sample has about 28,000 clones, around 80% seen once. The sample consisted of PBMCs. The receptor source for this set is a man aged 60-69 years with head and neck cancer. The CDR3 runs from the conserved cysteine through the conserved F or W. A D gene is named only where the DNA matches it firmly. The size of a clone is reported for some rows only, either as once, few or many, or as a class for expanded clones.

>-|TRBJ1-1|TRBV5-4|TRBD1
CASSTGTVTEAFF
TGTGCCAGCAGCACCGGGACAGTCACTGAAGCTTTCTTT
>-|TRBJ1-1|TRBV29-1|TRBD1
CSVAFGQGGKAFF
TGCAGCGTTGCGTTTGGACAGGGTGGCAAAGCTTTCTTT
>once|TRBJ1-1|TRBV9|-
CASSALDRMNTEAFF
TGTGCCAGCAGCGCCCTGGACAGAATGAACACTGAAGCTTTCTTT
>-|TRBJ2-1|TRBV6-4|-
CASSDSGGGGEQFF
TGTGCCAGCAGTGACTCGGGGGGAGGAGGTGAGCAGTTCTTC
>once|TRBJ1-4|TRBV25-1|-
CASSETTANEKLFF
TGTGCCAGCAGTGAAACGACAGCAAATGAAAAACTGTTTTTT
>-|TRBJ2-7|TRBV7-2|TRBD1
CASSSAKGQGSYEQYF
TGTGCCAGCAGCTCCGCTAAAGGACAGGGGAGCTACGAGCAGTACTTC
>-|TRBJ1-1|TRBV3-1/TRBV3-2|-
CASSHTEAFF
TGTGCCAGCAGCCACACTGAAGCTTTCTTT
>-|TRBJ2-7|TRBV27|-
CASSLRGVRNEQYF
TGTGCCAGCAGTCTACGGGGAGTCAGGAACGAGCAGTACTTC
>few|TRBJ1-2|TRBV28|TRBD1
CASRSGTGYSGYGYTF
TGTGCCAGCAGATCCGGGACAGGGTATTCGGGCTATGGCTACACCTTC
>-|TRBJ1-5|TRBV6-6|-
CASSYADRPDQPQHF
TGTGCCAGCAGTTACGCAGACAGGCCAGATCAGCCCCAGCATTTT
>-|TRBJ2-1|TRBV6-5|TRBD2
CASSYRASGSYNEQFF
TGTGCCAGCAGTTACAGGGCTAGCGGGAGCTACAATGAGCAGTTCTTC
>-|TRBJ1-1|TRBV11-2|-
CASSLFGGGTEAFF
TGTGCCAGCAGCTTGTTTGGTGGGGGCACTGAAGCTTTCTTT
>-|TRBJ1-3|TRBV29-1|-
CSVDSGAGNTIYF
TGCAGCGTTGATTCAGGGGCTGGAAACACCATATATTTT
>-|TRBJ1-6|TRBV27|TRBD1
CASSLEGQGFNSPLHF
TGTGCCAGCAGTTTAGAGGGACAGGGATTCAATTCACCCCTCCACTTT
>-|TRBJ1-2|TRBV5-1|TRBD1
CASSLGPGQGSPGYGYTF
TGCGCCAGCAGCTTGGGACCGGGACAGGGCTCGCCAGGCTATGGCTACACCTTC
>-|TRBJ2-1|TRBV28|TRBD1
CASRGWTGRVYNEQFF
TGTGCCAGCAGGGGGTGGACAGGCAGAGTTTACAATGAGCAGTTCTTC
>-|TRBJ2-7|TRBV10-3|-
CAISESTGANEQYF
TGTGCCATCAGTGAGTCTACGGGGGCGAACGAGCAGTACTTC
>-|TRBJ2-7|TRBV5-1|-
CASAEDSEGYEQYF
TGCGCCAGCGCAGAGGACAGCGAGGGGTACGAGCAGTACTTC
>-|TRBJ2-2|TRBV27|TRBD2
CASSFLAGANTGELFF
TGTGCCAGCAGTTTCCTAGCGGGAGCGAACACCGGGGAGCTGTTTTTT
>-|TRBJ2-5|TRBV5-6|TRBD2
CASSSIGLAVSRTQETQYF
TGTGCCAGCAGCTCCATCGGACTAGCGGTATCACGAACCCAAGAGACCCAGTACTTC
>-|TRBJ2-5|TRBV5-8|-
CASSLGRETQYF
TGTGCCAGCAGCTTGGGGCGGGAGACCCAGTACTTC
>-|TRBJ1-4|TRBV15|-
CATSRPPRRNEKLFF
TGTGCCACCAGCAGACCACCCAGGAGAAATGAAAAACTGTTTTTT
>few|TRBJ2-1|TRBV28|TRBD1
CASSLDGTGDEQFF
TGTGCCAGCAGTTTAGACGGGACAGGGGATGAGCAGTTCTTC
>-|TRBJ2-1|TRBV7-3|TRBD2
CASSPPGTSGPLEQFF
TGTGCCAGCAGCCCCCCCGGGACTAGCGGCCCCCTTGAGCAGTTCTTC
>once|TRBJ1-1|TRBV28|-
CASSETATEAFF
TGTGCCAGCAGTGAGACAGCGACTGAAGCTTTCTTT
>-|TRBJ2-5|TRBV6-5|-
CASSQPGRGTQYF
TGTGCCAGCAGCCAACCGGGGCGGGGGACCCAGTACTTC
>-|TRBJ2-2|TRBV18|-
CASSRENTGELFF
TGTGCCAGCTCACGGGAGAACACCGGGGAGCTGTTTTTT
>-|TRBJ2-7|TRBV11-3|-
CASSLGRGHEQYF
TGTGCCAGCAGCTTAGGGAGGGGCCACGAGCAGTACTTC